Below, 5 T cell receptor beta chains from the same sample are listed, as sequenced in a study of siplizumab effects on memory and regulatory T cells. Clones were read by immunoSEQ multiplex PCR, and TCRdb kept only the in-frame ones, dropping some. The sample holds 85,000 to 120,000 clones, approximately 90% seen once. The sample consisted of CD4+ T cells sorted from blood. The source is a human donor in good health.

The chain has TRBV15 and TRBJ2-7; 10 positions match TRBD1. The CDR3 totals 18 residues. Germline trimming cut 2 bases from V and 4 bases from J; bases unmatched to any gene: 14. The germline CDR1 and CDR2 sequences are LNHNV and YYDKDF (reference sequence). CDR3 loop: CATSRKPAGTGVTYEQYF. The CDR3 nucleotides read TGTGCCACCAGCAGAAAACCAGCGGGGACAGGGGTTACATACGAGCAGTACTTC.

The chain has TRBV5-4 and TRBJ2-7, with 7 bases aligning to TRBD2. Germline CDR1 reads SGHNT; CDR2 reads YYREEE (reference sequence). V dropped 5 bases and J dropped 6; count of bases not matched to a gene: 8. The CDR3 spans 13 residues. The CDR3 region is CASRSTGGSEQYF. CDR3 bases: TGTGCCAGCAGATCGACGGGGGGTAGCGAGCAGTACTTC. Based on the CDR3 plus reference TRBV5-4 and TRBJ2-7, the full variable domain is ETGVTQSPTHLIKTRGQQVTLRCSSQSGHNTVSWYQQALGQGPQFIFQYYREEENGRGNFPPRFSGLQFPNYSSELNVNALELDDSALYLCASRSTGGSEQYFGPGTRLTVT.

The chain joins TRBV5-1 to TRBJ2-7; D is possibly TRBD2 (6 bases). CDR3 size: 12 residues. The germline V gene has CDR1 SGHRS and CDR2 YFSETQ. The V gene lost 3 bases and the J gene lost 6 bases, with 10 bases spanning the gap. CDR3 residues: CASSSLGGEQYF. Here the CDR3 DNA reads TGCGCCAGCAGCTCCTTGGGGGGCGAGCAGTACTTC.

The gene calls are TRBV14 and TRBJ2-3; D gene uncertain. The CDR3 is made up of 14 amino acids. Trimming removed 5 bases at V and 14 bases at J, with 23 bases between. Germline CDR1 is SGHDN and CDR2 is FVKESK. CDR3 amino acids: CASSSRVTSPPRYF. The CDR3 bases are TGTGCCAGCAGCTCTAGAGTGACCTCCCCGCCTAGGTATTTT.

The J gene is TRBJ2-2, the V gene TRBV19; the match to TRBD2 covers 12 bases. J lost 4 bases, V lost 7 bases, and 7 bases had no gene match. The CDR3 is made up of 16 amino acids. CDR1 is LNHDA, CDR2 SQIVND, per germline (reference sequence). CDR3 nucleotide sequence: TGTGCCAGTAAAGGGGGACTAGCGGGTTCCACCGGGGAGCTGTTTTTT. Its translation: CASKGGLAGSTGELFF.